Sequencing of this T cell receptor beta chain was carried out in a study of spatial heterogeneity in lung cancer. Time point in this sample: sample taken at primary tumor resection. No cell sorting; template was whole RNA from tumor, lung tissue or PBMC. The CDR3 spans 11 residues. Germline CDR1 reads DFQATT; CDR2 reads SNEGSKA (reference sequence). This clonotype was recorded once. This may be a read error: a much more frequent sequence differs by one nucleotide. Via MiXCR, TCRdb re-called the 5' RACE reads, giving one row per CDR3 protein. The top ten clones hold roughly 50% of a sample with roughly 4,200 distinct CDR3 sequences, roughly 9.8% of them seen once.

This chain links TRBV20-1 with TRBJ2-7, with D perhaps TRBD2 (5 bases). The receptor was derived from a male donor with early-stage non-small cell lung cancer. This specimen was PBMCs, taken at surgery. CDR3 loop: CSTSTSYEQYF. The CDR3, as DNA: TGCAGTACTAGTACCAGCTACGAGCAGTACTTC.